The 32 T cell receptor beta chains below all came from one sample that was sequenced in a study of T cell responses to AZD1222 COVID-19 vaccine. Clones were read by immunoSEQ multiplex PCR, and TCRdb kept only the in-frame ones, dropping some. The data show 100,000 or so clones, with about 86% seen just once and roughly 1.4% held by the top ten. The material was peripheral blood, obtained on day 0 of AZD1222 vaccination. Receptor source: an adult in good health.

CDR3 in DNA: TGTGCCAGCGGCCCTACAATGGATGAAAAACTGTTTTTT. It specifies CASGPTMDEKLFF. The chain recombines TRBV3-1 (or the pseudogene TRBV3-2) with TRBJ1-4; the D is unclear. The CDR3 contains 13 residues. Germline CDR1 is LGHDT and CDR2 is YNNKEL (reference sequence). The germline V and J ends were trimmed by 8 bases and 6 bases, with 13 bases remaining between them.

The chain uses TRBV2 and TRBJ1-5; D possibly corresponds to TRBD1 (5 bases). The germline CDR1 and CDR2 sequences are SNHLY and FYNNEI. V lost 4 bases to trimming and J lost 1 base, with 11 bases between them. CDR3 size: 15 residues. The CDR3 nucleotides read TGTGCCAGCAGTGCTGGGGCACGAAGCAATCAGCCCCAGCATTTT. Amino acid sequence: CASSAGARSNQPQHF.

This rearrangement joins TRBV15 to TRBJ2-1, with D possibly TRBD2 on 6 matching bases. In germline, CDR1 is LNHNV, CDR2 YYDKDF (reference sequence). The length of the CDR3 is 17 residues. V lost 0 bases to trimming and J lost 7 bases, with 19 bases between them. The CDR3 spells CATSRDLGGMRVNEQFF. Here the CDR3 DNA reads TGTGCCACCAGCAGAGATTTGGGCGGGATGAGAGTGAATGAGCAGTTCTTC.

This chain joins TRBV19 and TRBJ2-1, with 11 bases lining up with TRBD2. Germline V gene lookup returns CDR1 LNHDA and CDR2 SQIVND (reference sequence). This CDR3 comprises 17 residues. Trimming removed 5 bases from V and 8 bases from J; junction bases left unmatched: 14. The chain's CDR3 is CASSVPGSLAGGDEQFF. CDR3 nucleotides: TGTGCCAGTAGTGTCCCGGGATCGCTAGCGGGAGGAGATGAGCAGTTCTTC.

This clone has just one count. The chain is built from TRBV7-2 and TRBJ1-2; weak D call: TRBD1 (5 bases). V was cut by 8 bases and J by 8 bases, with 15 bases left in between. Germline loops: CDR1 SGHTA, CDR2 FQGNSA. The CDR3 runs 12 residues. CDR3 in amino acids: CASRYGAGGYTF. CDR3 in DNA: TGTGCCAGCCGATACGGGGCTGGGGGCTACACCTTC. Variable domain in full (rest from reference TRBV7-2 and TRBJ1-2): GAGVSQSPSNKVTEKGKDVELRCDPISGHTALYWYRQSLGQGLEFLIYFQGNSAPDKSGLPSDRFSAERTGGSVSTLTIQRTQQEDSAVYLCASRYGAGGYTFGSGTRLTVV.

This chain's CDR3 is CASSYAGTDILFGGYTF. CDR3 DNA sequence: TGTGCCAGCAGCTACGCCGGGACAGATATACTTTTTGGGGGCTACACCTTC. The rearrangement links TRBV7-9 to TRBJ1-2; 7 nucleotides align to TRBD1. V was clipped by 4 bases and J by 8 bases; unmatched bases: 19. The CDR3 is made up of 17 amino acids. Germline CDR1 is SEHNR and CDR2 is FQNEAQ (reference sequence).

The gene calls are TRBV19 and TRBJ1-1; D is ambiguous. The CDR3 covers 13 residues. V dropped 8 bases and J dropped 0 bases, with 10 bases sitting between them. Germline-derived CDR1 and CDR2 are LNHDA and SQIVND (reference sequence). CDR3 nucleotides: TGTGCCAGTTCTCCAGGAATGAACACTGAAGCTTTCTTT. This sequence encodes CASSPGMNTEAFF.

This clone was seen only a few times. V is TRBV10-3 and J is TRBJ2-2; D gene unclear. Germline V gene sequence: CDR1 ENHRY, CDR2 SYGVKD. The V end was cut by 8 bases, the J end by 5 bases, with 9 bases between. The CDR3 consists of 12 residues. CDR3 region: CAIGAGTGELFF. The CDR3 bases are TGTGCCATCGGTGCCGGGACCGGGGAGCTGTTTTTT.

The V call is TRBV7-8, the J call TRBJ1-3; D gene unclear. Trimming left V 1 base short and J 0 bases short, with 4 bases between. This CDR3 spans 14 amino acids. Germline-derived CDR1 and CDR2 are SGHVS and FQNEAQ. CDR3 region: CASSLGPSGNTIYF. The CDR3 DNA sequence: TGTGCCAGCAGCTTAGGACCCTCTGGAAACACCATATATTTT.

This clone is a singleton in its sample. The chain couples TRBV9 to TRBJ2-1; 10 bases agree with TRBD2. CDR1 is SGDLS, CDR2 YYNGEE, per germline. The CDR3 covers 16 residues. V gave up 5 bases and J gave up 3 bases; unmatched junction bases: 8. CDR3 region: CASSAPGLADYNEQFF. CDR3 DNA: TGTGCCAGCAGTGCCCCCGGACTAGCGGACTACAATGAGCAGTTCTTC.

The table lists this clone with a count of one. The CDR3 reads CASSLVNSNQPQHF. The CDR3 nucleotides read TGTGCCAGCAGTCTAGTCAATAGCAATCAGCCCCAGCATTTT. The chain combines TRBV6-5 with TRBJ1-5; D is unresolved. This CDR3 has 14 amino acids. Per germline, CDR1 MNHEY and CDR2 SVGAGI. Deletions cut 5 bases from V and 0 bases from J, with 8 bases between.

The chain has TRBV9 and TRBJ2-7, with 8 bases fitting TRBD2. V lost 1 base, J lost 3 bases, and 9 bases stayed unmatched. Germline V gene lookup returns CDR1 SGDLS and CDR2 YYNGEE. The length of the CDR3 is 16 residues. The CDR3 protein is CASSVSGGRTHYEQYF. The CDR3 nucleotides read TGTGCCAGCAGCGTATCAGGCGGGAGGACCCACTACGAGCAGTACTTC.

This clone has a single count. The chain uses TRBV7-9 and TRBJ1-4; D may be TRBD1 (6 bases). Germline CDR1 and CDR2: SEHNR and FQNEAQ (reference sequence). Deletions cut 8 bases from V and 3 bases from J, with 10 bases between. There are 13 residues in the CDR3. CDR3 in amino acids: CASVRGPNEKLFF. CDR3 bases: TGTGCCAGCGTCAGGGGTCCTAATGAAAAACTGTTTTTT.

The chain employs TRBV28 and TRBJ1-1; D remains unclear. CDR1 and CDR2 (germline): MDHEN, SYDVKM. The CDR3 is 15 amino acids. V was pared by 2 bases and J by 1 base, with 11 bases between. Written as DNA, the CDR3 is TGTGCCAGCAGTTTACGCTTGGCGCCGAACACTGAAGCTTTCTTT. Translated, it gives CASSLRLAPNTEAFF.

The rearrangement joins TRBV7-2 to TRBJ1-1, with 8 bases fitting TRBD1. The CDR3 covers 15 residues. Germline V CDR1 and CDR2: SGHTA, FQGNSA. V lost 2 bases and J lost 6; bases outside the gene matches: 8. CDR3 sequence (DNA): TGTGCCAGCAGCTTAAACGCAGGGGGCGAGGCTGAAGCTTTCTTT. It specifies CASSLNAGGEAEAFF.

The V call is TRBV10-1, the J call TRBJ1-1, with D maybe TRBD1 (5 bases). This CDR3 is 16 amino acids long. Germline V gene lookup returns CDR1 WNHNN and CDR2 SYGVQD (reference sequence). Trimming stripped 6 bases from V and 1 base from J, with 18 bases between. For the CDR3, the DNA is TGCGCCAGCAGCGGACGACCGGGACTCCGGAACACTGAAGCTTTCTTT. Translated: CASSGRPGLRNTEAFF.

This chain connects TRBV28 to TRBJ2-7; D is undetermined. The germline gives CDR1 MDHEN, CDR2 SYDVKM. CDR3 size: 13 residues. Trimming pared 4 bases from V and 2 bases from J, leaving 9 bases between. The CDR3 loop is CASSSPAPYEQYF. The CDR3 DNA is TGTGCCAGCAGTTCTCCGGCTCCCTACGAGCAGTACTTC.

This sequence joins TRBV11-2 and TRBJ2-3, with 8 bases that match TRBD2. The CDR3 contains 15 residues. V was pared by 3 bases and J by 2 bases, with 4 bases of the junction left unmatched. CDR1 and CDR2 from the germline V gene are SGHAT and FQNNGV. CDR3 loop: CASSFTSGYTDTQYF. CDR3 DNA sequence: TGTGCCAGCAGCTTTACTAGCGGATACACAGATACGCAGTATTTT.

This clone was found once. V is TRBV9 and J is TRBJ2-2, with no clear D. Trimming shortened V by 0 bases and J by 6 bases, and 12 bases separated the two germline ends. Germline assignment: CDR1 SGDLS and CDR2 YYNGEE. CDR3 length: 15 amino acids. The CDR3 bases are TGTGCCAGCAGCGTAGAATGGAGCGAGTCCGGGGAGCTGTTTTTT. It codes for CASSVEWSESGELFF.

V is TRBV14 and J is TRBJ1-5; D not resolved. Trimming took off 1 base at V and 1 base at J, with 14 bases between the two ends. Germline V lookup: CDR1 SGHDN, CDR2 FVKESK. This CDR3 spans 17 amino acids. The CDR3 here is CASSQGGIEGSNQPQHF. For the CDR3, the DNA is TGTGCCAGCAGCCAAGGGGGTATAGAGGGCAGCAATCAGCCCCAGCATTTT.

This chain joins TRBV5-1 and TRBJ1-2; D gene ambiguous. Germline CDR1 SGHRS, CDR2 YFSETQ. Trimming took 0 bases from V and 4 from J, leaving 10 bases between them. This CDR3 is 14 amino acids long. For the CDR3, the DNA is TGCGCCAGCAGCTTGGCCCCAGGATCCTATGGCTACACCTTC. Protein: CASSLAPGSYGYTF.

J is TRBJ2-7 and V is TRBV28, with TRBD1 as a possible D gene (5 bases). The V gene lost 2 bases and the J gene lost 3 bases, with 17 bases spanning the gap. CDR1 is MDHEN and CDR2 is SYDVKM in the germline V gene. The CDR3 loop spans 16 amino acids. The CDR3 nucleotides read TGTGCCAGCAGTTTACTGTCAGGGTTTTTTCACTACGAGCAGTACTTC. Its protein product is CASSLLSGFFHYEQYF.

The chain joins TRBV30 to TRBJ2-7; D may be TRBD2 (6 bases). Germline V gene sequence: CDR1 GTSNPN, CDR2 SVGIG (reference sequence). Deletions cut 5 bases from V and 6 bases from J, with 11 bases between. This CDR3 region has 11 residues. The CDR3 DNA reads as TGTGCCTGGTCCCGGGAGTTCGAGCAGTACTTC. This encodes CAWSREFEQYF.

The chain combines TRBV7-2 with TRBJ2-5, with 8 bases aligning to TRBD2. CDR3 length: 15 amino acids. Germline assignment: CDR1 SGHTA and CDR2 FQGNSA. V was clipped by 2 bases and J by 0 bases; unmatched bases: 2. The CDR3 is CASSLSGSYQETQYF. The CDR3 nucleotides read TGTGCCAGCAGCTTAAGCGGGAGTTACCAAGAGACCCAGTACTTC.

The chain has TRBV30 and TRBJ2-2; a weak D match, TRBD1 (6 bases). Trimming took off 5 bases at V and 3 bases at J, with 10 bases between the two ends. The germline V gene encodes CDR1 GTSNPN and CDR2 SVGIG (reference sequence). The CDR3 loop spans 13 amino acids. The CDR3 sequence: CAWEDSYTGELFF. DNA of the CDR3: TGTGCCTGGGAGGACAGTTACACCGGGGAGCTGTTTTTT.

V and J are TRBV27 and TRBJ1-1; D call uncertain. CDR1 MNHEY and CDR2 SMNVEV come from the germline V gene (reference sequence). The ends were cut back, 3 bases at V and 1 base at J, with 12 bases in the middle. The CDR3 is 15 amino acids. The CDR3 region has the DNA TGTGCCAGCAGTTTTATGGGGAGCTCGAACACTGAAGCTTTCTTT. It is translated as CASSFMGSSNTEAFF.

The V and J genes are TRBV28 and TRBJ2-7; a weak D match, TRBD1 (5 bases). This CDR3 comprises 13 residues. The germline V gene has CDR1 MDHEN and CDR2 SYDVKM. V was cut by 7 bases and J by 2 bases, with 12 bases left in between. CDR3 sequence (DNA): TGTGCCAGCACTCCCAGGGTGGCCTACGAGCAGTACTTC. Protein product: CASTPRVAYEQYF.

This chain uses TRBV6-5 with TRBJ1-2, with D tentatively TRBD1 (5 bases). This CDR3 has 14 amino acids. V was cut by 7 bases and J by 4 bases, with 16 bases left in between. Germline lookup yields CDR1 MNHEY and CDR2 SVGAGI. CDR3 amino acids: CASIGGKFGYGYTF. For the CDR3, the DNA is TGTGCCAGCATCGGGGGGAAATTTGGCTATGGCTACACCTTC.

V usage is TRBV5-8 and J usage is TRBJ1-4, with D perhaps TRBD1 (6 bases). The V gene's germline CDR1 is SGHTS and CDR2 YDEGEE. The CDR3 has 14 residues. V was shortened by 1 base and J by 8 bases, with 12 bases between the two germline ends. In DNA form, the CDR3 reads TGTGCCAGCAGCTTGTGGTTGGGGGGCGAAAAACTGTTTTTT. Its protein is CASSLWLGGEKLFF.

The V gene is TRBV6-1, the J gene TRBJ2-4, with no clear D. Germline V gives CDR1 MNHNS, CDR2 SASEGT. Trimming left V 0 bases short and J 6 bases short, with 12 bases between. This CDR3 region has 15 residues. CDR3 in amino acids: CASSEAQSSLNIQYF. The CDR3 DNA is TGTGCCAGCAGTGAAGCGCAAAGCTCATTAAACATTCAGTACTTC.

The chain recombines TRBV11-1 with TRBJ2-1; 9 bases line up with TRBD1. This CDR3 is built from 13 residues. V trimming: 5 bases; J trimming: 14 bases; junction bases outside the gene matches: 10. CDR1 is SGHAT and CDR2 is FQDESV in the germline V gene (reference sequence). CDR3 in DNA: TGTGCCAGCAGCCCAGATCGGCGGGACAGGGAGTTCTTC. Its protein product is CASSPDRRDREFF.

Here the CDR3 reads CASSSGQLNTEAFF. In nucleotides, the CDR3 is TGTGCCAGCTCATCCGGGCAGCTGAACACTGAAGCTTTCTTT. The V gene is TRBV18, the J gene TRBJ1-1; no definite D call. Germline loops: CDR1 KGHSH, CDR2 LQKENI. The CDR3 is made up of 14 amino acids. Deletions cut 5 bases from V and 0 bases from J, with 10 bases between.